Listed here are 31 T cell receptor beta chains from one sample, sequenced in a study of T cells after yellow fever vaccination. TCRdb independently ran MiXCR on the 5' RACE reads; one entry per CDR3 protein. The data contain hundreds of thousands of distinct CDR3 sequences, approximately 15% of them singletons. The material sequenced was PBMCs, taken on the day of the yellow fever booster vaccination. The receptors shown here come from a man aged 25 to 40 who received the YFV17D yellow fever vaccine.

This clonotype was recorded a few times. The chain is built from TRBV12-3 or TRBV12-4 and TRBJ2-7; TRBD2 matches at 8 bases. The CDR3 is made up of 15 amino acids. Trimming removed 5 bases from V and 3 bases from J; junction bases left unmatched: 9. The CDR3 sequence: CASSLGTRANYEQYF. CDR3 sequence (DNA): TGTGCCAGCAGTCTTGGGACTAGGGCCAACTACGAGCAGTACTTC.

This clonotype showed up just a few times. This sequence joins TRBV15 and TRBJ2-5; D is unclear. CDR3 length: 14 residues. The germline CDR1 and CDR2 sequences are LNHNV and YYDKDF (reference sequence). V lost 5 bases, J lost 5 bases, and 15 bases lay in between. The CDR3 reads CATSLSGYRETQYF. CDR3 sequence (DNA): TGTGCCACCAGCCTGAGTGGGTATAGGGAGACCCAGTACTTC.

A few counts support this clonotype. The V call is TRBV11-1, the J call TRBJ2-5; TRBD2 matches at 11 bases. Germline V gene lookup returns CDR1 SGHAT and CDR2 FQDESV (reference sequence). The length of the CDR3 is 18 residues. Unmatched junction bases numbered 11, after V lost 5 bases and J lost 0 bases. CDR3 sequence (DNA): TGTGCCAGCAGCCCAGGGACTAGCGGAGGGCAGTACCAAGAGACCCAGTACTTC. As protein: CASSPGTSGGQYQETQYF.

This clonotype occurred many times. J is TRBJ2-5 and V is TRBV4-1, with TRBD2 matching over 11 bases. The V segment lost 2 bases and the J segment 9 bases; nucleotides outside the gene matches: 8. The CDR3 loop spans 15 amino acids. Germline CDR1 is MGHRA and CDR2 is YSYEKL. CDR3 nucleotide sequence: TGCGCCAGCAGCCAATCGCCGGGACTAGCGGTTGCCCAGTACTTC. Translated, it gives CASSQSPGLAVAQYF.

This clonotype was counted a few times. The rearrangement links TRBV7-2 to TRBJ2-7; TRBD2 matches at 11 bases. In germline, CDR1 is SGHTA, CDR2 FQGNSA. This CDR3 comprises 14 residues. The J segment lost 3 bases and the V segment lost 7 bases, leaving 5 bases of the junction unmatched. The CDR3 loop reads CASTVAGGDYEQYF. The CDR3 DNA reads as TGTGCCAGCACCGTAGCGGGAGGGGACTACGAGCAGTACTTC.

This clonotype showed up just a few times. The rearrangement links TRBV4-2 to TRBJ1-2, with D uncertain. Germline CDR1 LGHNA, CDR2 YNFKEQ. The CDR3 is made up of 18 amino acids. V was trimmed by 0 bases and J by 2 bases, leaving 19 bases between them. The CDR3 region is CASSQDNFRADLNYGYTF. The CDR3 DNA sequence: TGTGCCAGCAGCCAAGATAATTTTCGGGCAGACCTGAACTATGGCTACACCTTC.

This clonotype was recorded once. The genes are TRBV15 and TRBJ1-6, with TRBD1 as a possible D gene (6 bases). Germline CDR1 and CDR2: LNHNV and YYDKDF (reference sequence). V gave up 5 bases and J gave up 7 bases, with 12 bases separating them. The CDR3 totals 14 residues. CDR3 bases: TGTGCCACCAGCGCACAGGGTGAAAATTCACCCCTCCACTTT. It specifies CATSAQGENSPLHF.

This clonotype was observed a few times. The chain recombines TRBV7-9 with TRBJ2-3; D may correspond to TRBD1 or TRBD2 (5 bases each). Germline V gives CDR1 SEHNR, CDR2 FQNEAQ (reference sequence). CDR3 size: 17 residues. V dropped 3 bases and J dropped 4 bases, with 20 bases sitting between them. The CDR3 coding sequence is TGTGCCAGCAGCTTGCGACCTGGGACCAGCATTGCAGATACGCAGTATTTT. Protein: CASSLRPGTSIADTQYF.

This chain connects TRBV5-6 to TRBJ2-7, with 8 nucleotides matching TRBD1. With V trimmed by 4 bases and J by 0 bases, 6 bases remained unmatched. The CDR3 has 15 residues. From germline, CDR1 is SGHDT and CDR2 YYEEEE. The CDR3 here is CASSTGQVHSYEQYF. In DNA, the CDR3 is TGTGCCAGCAGCACGGGACAGGTCCACTCCTACGAGCAGTACTTC.

The table lists this clonotype with many counts. The V call is TRBV2, the J call TRBJ2-3; a weak D match, TRBD2 (6 bases). CDR3 length: 15 residues. Germline CDR1 is SNHLY and CDR2 is FYNNEI. V was trimmed by 5 bases and J by 1 base, leaving 13 bases between them. Here the CDR3 DNA reads TGTGCCAGCAGTTTTTCGGGACTCGGCACAGATACGCAGTATTTT. Protein sequence: CASSFSGLGTDTQYF.

The gene calls are TRBV20-1 and TRBJ2-1; 7 positions agree with TRBD2. The ends lost 2 bases at V and 6 bases at J; junction bases unmatched: 7. The CDR3 loop spans 14 amino acids. CDR1 is DFQATT and CDR2 is SNEGSKA in the germline V gene (reference sequence). CDR3 nucleotide sequence: TGCAGTGCTAGACCGGGACTACCCGGCAATGAGCAGTTCTTC. Protein: CSARPGLPGNEQFF.

This chain connects TRBV6-1 to TRBJ1-6, with a weak D call TRBD1 (5 bases). There are 13 residues in the CDR3. The V end was cut by 5 bases, the J end by 15 bases, with 17 bases between. CDR1 is MNHNS, CDR2 SASEGT, per germline. As DNA, the CDR3 is TGTGCCAGCAGTCAGGGACCCCAATCCAGCCTCCACTTT. Protein sequence: CASSQGPQSSLHF.

The genes are TRBV27 and TRBJ2-1; 7 nucleotides line up with TRBD2. The germline V gene encodes CDR1 MNHEY and CDR2 SMNVEV (reference sequence). The V segment lost 5 bases and the J segment 0 bases; nucleotides outside the gene matches: 16. The CDR3 has 19 residues. CDR3 loop: CASSPLALLAVSSYNEQFF. The CDR3 DNA reads TGTGCCAGCAGTCCCTTGGCGTTGCTAGCGGTAAGCTCCTACAATGAGCAGTTCTTC.

The rearrangement uses TRBV20-1 and TRBJ2-5; 12 nucleotides line up with TRBD1. The CDR3 runs 16 residues. V shed 0 bases, J shed 1 base, and the junction held 3 bases outside the gene matches. From germline, CDR1 is DFQATT and CDR2 SNEGSKA (reference sequence). The CDR3 spells CSARDPGQGAQETQYF. The CDR3 DNA reads as TGCAGTGCTAGAGATCCGGGACAGGGGGCCCAAGAGACCCAGTACTTC.

The chain is built from TRBV25-1 and TRBJ2-5, with TRBD2 as a possible D gene (6 bases). The length of the CDR3 is 13 residues. Germline assignment: CDR1 MGHDK and CDR2 SYGVNS. With 7 bases removed from V and 1 base from J, the gap between germline ends came to 10 bases. DNA of the CDR3: TGTGCCAGCAAGCGCGGGGCCCAAGAGACCCAGTACTTC. Amino acid sequence: CASKRGAQETQYF.

The V gene is TRBV2, the J gene TRBJ2-5; unclear D gene. The CDR3 covers 13 residues. V dropped 6 bases and J dropped 1 base, with 9 bases sitting between them. Germline V gene data show CDR1 as SNHLY and CDR2 as FYNNEI. CDR3 DNA sequence: TGTGCCAGCAGCGCAGATACCCAAGAGACCCAGTACTTC. It is translated as CASSADTQETQYF.

Comments on this clonotype: This CDR3 is missing its conserved last phenylalanine or tryptophan, likely due to a read error. The chain employs TRBV4-3 and TRBJ2-2; no reliable D call. This CDR3 is 14 amino acids long. Looked up from germline, CDR1 is LGHNA and CDR2 is YSLEER. V lost 0 bases, J lost 4 bases, and 6 bases lay in between. The DNA of the CDR3 is TGCGCCAGCAGCCAAGATTGGGGCACCGGGGAGCTGTTTTGT. Its translation: CASSQDWGTGELFC.

The chain joins TRBV5-1 to TRBJ2-1; D call uncertain. The CDR3 loop spans 13 amino acids. CDR1 and CDR2 from the germline V gene are SGHRS and YFSETQ. Trimming removed 0 bases from V and 5 bases from J, with 6 bases in between. The CDR3 here is CASSLGDHNEQFF. The CDR3 DNA follows: TGCGCCAGCAGCTTGGGAGACCACAATGAGCAGTTCTTC.

This clonotype was observed a handful of times. V is TRBV5-1 and J is TRBJ2-7; D is unclear. Germline V gene lookup returns CDR1 SGHRS and CDR2 YFSETQ. CDR3 size: 12 residues. V lost 7 bases to trimming and J lost 2 bases, with 10 bases between them. The CDR3 bases are TGCGCCAGCGGCCCGTCGCCCTACGAGCAGTACTTC. It codes for CASGPSPYEQYF.

The V and J genes are TRBV6-2 or TRBV6-3 and TRBJ2-1; TRBD1 might be the D (5 bases). The CDR3 length is 14 residues. V lost 1 base, J lost 9 bases, and 13 bases lay in between. Germline-derived CDR1 and CDR2 are MNHEY and SVGEGT. The CDR3 region has the DNA TGTGCCAGCAGTTACTTGGGCCAGGGTGGTGAGCAGTTCTTC. Translated: CASSYLGQGGEQFF.

The CDR3 loop reads CAIGGGGTSVHYEQYF. In DNA form, the CDR3 reads TGTGCCATCGGCGGGGGGGGGACTAGCGTTCACTACGAGCAGTACTTC. This chain links TRBV10-3 with TRBJ2-7; 10 bases match TRBD2. This CDR3 has 16 residues. CDR1 ENHRY and CDR2 SYGVKD come from the germline V gene. With V trimmed by 8 bases and J by 3 bases, 13 bases remained unmatched.

The genes are TRBV12-3 or TRBV12-4 and TRBJ2-3, with D unresolved. Trimming stripped 3 bases from V and 2 bases from J, with 9 bases between. The CDR3 extends over 14 amino acids. This CDR3 reads CASSLNSHTDTQYF. DNA for the CDR3: TGTGCCAGCAGTTTGAACTCCCACACAGATACGCAGTATTTT.

In this sample, this clonotype turned up many times. This sequence joins TRBV7-2 and TRBJ2-1; possible D gene TRBD2, 5 bases. Germline V lookup: CDR1 SGHTA, CDR2 FQGNSA. The CDR3 consists of 14 residues. Trimming stripped 5 bases from V and 3 bases from J, with 11 bases between. The CDR3 here is CASSPSGLYNEQFF. The DNA of the CDR3 is TGTGCCAGCAGCCCGAGCGGTCTCTACAATGAGCAGTTCTTC.

This clonotype was detected a few times. The chain couples TRBV12-3 or TRBV12-4 to TRBJ1-3, with D unclear. This CDR3 comprises 14 residues. V dropped 6 bases and J dropped 2 bases, with 11 bases sitting between them. As DNA, the CDR3 is TGTGCCAGCAGCCCAGGCCCTGCTGGAAACACCATATATTTT. This gives the protein CASSPGPAGNTIYF.

This clonotype was seen ten or more times. The chain's CDR3 is CASSSSGGTEAFF. The CDR3 DNA follows: TGTGCCAGCTCCTCATCGGGGGGGACTGAAGCTTTCTTT. The chain has TRBV6-1 and TRBJ1-1; possibly TRBD1 for D (5 bases). This CDR3 spans 13 amino acids. Trimming took off 8 bases at V and 5 bases at J, with 15 bases between the two ends. Germline loops: CDR1 MNHNS, CDR2 SASEGT.

The chain uses TRBV4-2 and TRBJ1-5, with D possibly matching TRBD1 (5 bases). Germline V gives CDR1 LGHNA, CDR2 YNFKEQ. Trimming took 0 bases from V and 9 from J, leaving 9 bases between them. CDR3 length equals 13 residues. The CDR3 region is CASSQDLGAPQHF. DNA of the CDR3: TGTGCCAGCAGCCAAGATCTTGGGGCGCCCCAGCATTTT.

A few counts support this clonotype. DNA for the CDR3: TGTGCCACCAGCAGAGCCAGGAGGGCTGCCCTAGCCAAAAACATTCAGTACTTC. Translation: CATSRARRAALAKNIQYF. The chain couples TRBV15 to TRBJ2-4, with a weak D call TRBD2 (6 bases). The CDR3 runs to 18 residues. V was pared by 1 base and J by 0 bases, with 16 bases between. Germline assignment: CDR1 LNHNV and CDR2 YYDKDF (reference sequence).

The rearrangement joins TRBV11-2 to TRBJ2-5, with 12 bases aligning to TRBD2. The CDR3 covers 17 residues. Germline trimming cut 5 bases from V and 5 bases from J; bases unmatched to any gene: 12. Germline V gives CDR1 SGHAT, CDR2 FQNNGV. CDR3 in DNA: TGTGCCAGCAGCAGAACTAGCGGGAGGATCCGGGAGGAGACCCAGTACTTC. As protein: CASSRTSGRIREETQYF.

This chain joins TRBV5-1 and TRBJ2-7, with D perhaps matching TRBD1 or TRBD2 (5 bases each). This CDR3 has 16 amino acids. Germline lookup yields CDR1 SGHRS and CDR2 YFSETQ. Trimming took off 2 bases at V and 2 bases at J, with 17 bases between the two ends. The CDR3 nucleotides are TGCGCCAGCAGCTTTGCAGAGGGACGGCTCCCCTACGAGCAGTACTTC. This sequence encodes CASSFAEGRLPYEQYF.

The table lists this clonotype with many counts. J is TRBJ2-7 and V is TRBV6-2 or TRBV6-3; the D gene is possibly TRBD1 (6 bases). The germline V gene has CDR1 MNHEY and CDR2 SVGEGT. V was trimmed by 7 bases and J by 7 bases, leaving 20 bases between them. CDR3 size: 14 residues. Written as DNA, the CDR3 is TGTGCCAGCAACCAGTGGAGGACAGCCCCGGAGCAGTACTTC. Its protein product is CASNQWRTAPEQYF.

As for this clonotype: At one end the junction does not follow the germline gene, possibly because of a read error. The chain has TRBV7-9 and TRBJ1-2; D not certain. Germline V gene lookup returns CDR1 SEHNR and CDR2 FQNEAQ (reference sequence). The CDR3 has 11 amino acids. The CDR3 spells CASSLVWEYAF. For the CDR3, the DNA is TGTGCCAGCAGCTTAGTTTGGGAGTACGCCTTC.